Each of the 21 T cell receptor beta chains below was sequenced from the same sample in a study of vaccination and CD4 T cells after COVID-19. Stated treatment: approximately nine-day PBMC culture with coronavirus spike peptide pools or control peptides (ViraFEST assay). Cultured CD4+ T cell DNA was sequenced using the Oncomine TCR Beta short-read assay. Using its own MiXCR run on the PCR reads, TCRdb lists one record per CDR3 protein. The sample holds about 15,000 distinct CDR3 sequences, about 38% seen once. The antigens for these receptors are not known. The sample consisted of cultured CD4+ T cells from blood. The receptors originated from a human donor with COVID-19.

V and J are TRBV20-1 and TRBJ2-4; TRBD1 agrees at 12 bases. J was trimmed by 6 bases and V by 6 bases; bases with no gene match: 12. In germline, CDR1 is DFQATT, CDR2 SNEGSKA (reference sequence). CDR3 length: 16 residues. As DNA, the CDR3 is TGCAGTGCAAACACCGGGACAGGGGGCTTAGGAAACATTCAGTACTTC. It yields the protein CSANTGTGGLGNIQYF.

This clonotype was counted between two and nine times. The chain couples TRBV24-1 to TRBJ2-1; 8 bases agree with TRBD2. The CDR3 length is 15 residues. The ends lost 7 bases at V and 7 bases at J; junction bases unmatched: 11. Germline V gene sequence: CDR1 KGHDR, CDR2 SFDVKD. The CDR3 loop is CATSESGGVGNEQFF. The DNA for the CDR3 is TGTGCCACCAGCGAGTCCGGGGGGGTAGGGAATGAGCAGTTCTTC.

As concerns this clonotype: The germline gene is not matched at one end of the junction; a read error may be the cause. This chain links TRBV20-1 with TRBJ1-5; D may be TRBD1 (6 bases). Germline V gene lookup returns CDR1 DFQATT and CDR2 SNEGSKA (reference sequence). The CDR3 is made up of 17 amino acids. The CDR3 is CSARALDRGGFNRPQHF. The CDR3 region has the DNA TGCAGTGCTAGAGCGCTCGACAGAGGGGGGTTTAATCGGCCCCAGCATTTT.

The V and J genes are TRBV24-1 and TRBJ1-1; D is ambiguous. The CDR3 extends over 12 amino acids. CDR1 and CDR2 (germline): KGHDR, SFDVKD. V shed 1 base and J shed 7 bases, with 6 bases lying between them. This CDR3 is CATSDFGGEAFF. As DNA, the CDR3 is TGTGCCACCAGTGATTTCGGAGGTGAAGCTTTCTTT.

Comments on this clonotype: One end of the junction varies from germline; a read error may be responsible. The chain is built from TRBV19 and TRBJ2-7, with D perhaps TRBD1 (5 bases). CDR1 and CDR2 from the germline V gene are LNHDA and SQIVND (reference sequence). The CDR3 totals 13 residues. Here the CDR3 reads CASSVDRYYEQYF. In DNA form, the CDR3 reads TGTGCCAGTAGTGTAGACAGATACTACGAGCAGTACTTC. Drawing the rest from reference TRBV19 and TRBJ2-7, the complete variable domain is DGGITQSPKYLFRKEGQNVTLSCEQNLNHDAMYWYRQDPGQGLRLIYYSQIVNDFQKGDIAEGYSVSREKKESFPLTVTSAQKNPTAFYLCASSVDRYYEQYFGPGTRLTVT.

This clonotype was counted between two and nine times. The chain employs TRBV7-2 and TRBJ1-5; no reliable D call. The CDR3 contains 13 residues. V lost 5 bases to trimming and J lost 7 bases, with 12 bases between them. Germline V gene sequence: CDR1 SGHTA, CDR2 FQGNSA. In nucleotides, the CDR3 is TGTGCCAGCAGCGCGCAGGTTAAGCAGCCCCAGCATTTT. It translates to CASSAQVKQPQHF.

This clonotype showed up just a few times. This chain uses TRBV19 with TRBJ1-1; the D is unclear. CDR1 and CDR2 (germline): LNHDA, SQIVND (reference sequence). The CDR3 loop spans 15 amino acids. V lost 1 base, J lost 0 bases, and 9 bases lay in between. CDR3 sequence (DNA): TGTGCCAGTAGTATAGTTCAGGCCATGAACACTGAAGCTTTCTTT. As protein: CASSIVQAMNTEAFF.

This clonotype was counted between two and nine times. CDR3 DNA: TGTGCCAGCAGCTTGGGGTCCGGGGGGATAACCTACGAGCAGTACTTC. It is translated as CASSLGSGGITYEQYF. The V call is TRBV7-2, the J call TRBJ2-7; 7 bases align to TRBD2. V lost 3 bases, J lost 2 bases, and 10 bases stayed unmatched. Looked up from germline, CDR1 is SGHTA and CDR2 is FQGNSA. This CDR3 is built from 16 residues.

This clonotype has just one count. The chain employs TRBV19 and TRBJ2-2; tentatively, D is TRBD2 (6 bases). Trimming shortened V by 5 bases and J by 5 bases, and 12 bases separated the two germline ends. From germline, CDR1 is LNHDA and CDR2 SQIVND (reference sequence). The CDR3 sequence is 14 residues long. Written as DNA, the CDR3 is TGTGCCAGTAGTGTCCCTGGGGGGACCGGGGAGCTGTTTTTT. Translated: CASSVPGGTGELFF.

This chain links TRBV19 with TRBJ2-1; TRBD1 might be the D (6 bases). Germline V gives CDR1 LNHDA, CDR2 SQIVND (reference sequence). This CDR3 is 14 amino acids long. The V and J ends lost 3 bases and 2 bases respectively, with 8 bases between them. CDR3 nucleotides: TGTGCCAGTAGTATCAGGACAGCCTACAATGAGCAGTTCTTC. Encoded protein: CASSIRTAYNEQFF.

About this clonotype itself: At one end, the junction sequence differs from germline, possibly due to a read error. V gene TRBV7-3 combines with J gene TRBJ1-2, with TRBD1 matching 7 bases. The germline gives CDR1 SGHTA, CDR2 FQGTGA. The CDR3 length is 13 residues. The CDR3 reads CASSSQDRRGYAF. The CDR3 nucleotides read TGTGCCAGCAGCTCTCAGGACAGGAGGGGCTACGCCTTC.

The chain recombines TRBV6-2 or TRBV6-3 with TRBJ2-2; 9 nucleotides agree with TRBD2. The CDR3 covers 14 residues. V dropped 6 bases and J dropped 3; count of bases not matched to a gene: 2. The germline gives CDR1 MNHEY, CDR2 SVGEGT. The CDR3 spells CASSRLADTGELFF. In DNA, the CDR3 is TGTGCCAGCAGCCGACTAGCGGACACCGGGGAGCTGTTTTTT.

This sequence joins TRBV5-1 and TRBJ2-5, with D unresolved. The CDR3 loop spans 13 amino acids. Trimming stripped 0 bases from V and 5 bases from J, with 8 bases between. Germline V gives CDR1 SGHRS, CDR2 YFSETQ. The CDR3 protein is CASSLGAGETQYF. The CDR3 region has the DNA TGCGCCAGCAGCTTGGGGGCTGGGGAGACCCAGTACTTC.

This clonotype was detected a few times. The genes are TRBV2 and TRBJ2-1, with 12 positions matching TRBD2. The CDR3 has 14 residues. CDR1 SNHLY and CDR2 FYNNEI come from the germline V gene. V dropped 11 bases and J dropped 7; count of bases not matched to a gene: 9. CDR3 sequence: CASKTSGGSNEQFF. The CDR3 DNA reads TGTGCCTCCAAGACTAGCGGGGGATCAAATGAGCAGTTCTTC. Full variable domain (rest looked up from reference TRBV2 and TRBJ2-1): EPEVTQTPSHQVTQMGQEVILRCVPISNHLYFYWYRQILGQKVEFLVSFYNNEISEKSEIFDDQFSVERPDGSNFTLKIRSTKLEDSAMYFCASKTSGGSNEQFFGPGTRLTVL.

J is TRBJ1-5 and V is TRBV19; perhaps TRBD1 as D (5 bases). This CDR3 region has 16 residues. The germline CDR1 and CDR2 sequences are LNHDA and SQIVND (reference sequence). Trimming stripped 5 bases from V and 0 bases from J, with 14 bases between. The DNA of the CDR3 is TGTGCCAGTAGTCCCGGGGGTACTGGTAGCAATCAGCCCCAGCATTTT. Its translation is CASSPGGTGSNQPQHF.

The CDR3 sequence: CASSIGRVQETQYF. In DNA, the CDR3 is TGTGCCAGTAGTATCGGTAGGGTACAAGAGACCCAGTACTTC. The rearrangement uses TRBV19 and TRBJ2-5; D is unresolved. CDR1 is LNHDA, CDR2 SQIVND, per germline (reference sequence). There are 14 residues in the CDR3. With 3 bases removed from V and 2 bases from J, the gap between germline ends came to 10 bases.

The CDR3 here is CASSRLSQETQYF. The DNA of the CDR3 is TGTGCCAGTAGTCGCTTATCCCAAGAGACCCAGTACTTC. V is TRBV19 and J is TRBJ2-5; no firm D call. There are 13 residues in the CDR3. Germline V CDR1 and CDR2: LNHDA, SQIVND (reference sequence). Trimming pared 5 bases from V and 1 base from J, leaving 8 bases between.

The chain joins TRBV12-3 or TRBV12-4 to TRBJ2-3; 8 positions match TRBD1. The CDR3 spans 17 residues. V shed 3 bases and J 5 bases; nucleotides not matched to a gene: 13. CDR3: CASSFPSGQGTKDTQYF. Here the CDR3 DNA reads TGTGCCAGCAGTTTCCCCTCCGGACAGGGAACGAAAGATACGCAGTATTTT.

The rearrangement links TRBV2 to TRBJ2-1, with 7 bases aligning to TRBD1. Gene TRBJ2-7 matches the end of the DNA better, so the J call may be wrong. Germline V CDR1 and CDR2: SNHLY, FYNNEI. The CDR3 loop spans 15 amino acids. CDR3 sequence reads: CASSGTGAESYEQYF. The CDR3, as DNA: TGTGCCAGCAGTGGCACAGGGGCGGAATCCTACGAGCAGTACTTC.

Worth noting for this clonotype: Its ends do not fully match the called genes, so a read error is possible. This chain joins TRBV3-1 and TRBJ2-3; no reliable D call. The CDR3 has 13 amino acids. Per the germline V gene, CDR1 is LGHDT and CDR2 is YNNKEL (reference sequence). As DNA, the CDR3 is TGTGCCAGCAGCAAAGACGGCCCAGATACGCAGTATTTT. Amino acid sequence: CASSKDGPDTQYF.

The chain combines TRBV20-1 with TRBJ2-7; TRBD2 matches 14 bases. CDR1 is DFQATT and CDR2 is SNEGSKA in the germline V gene (reference sequence). Germline trimming cut 5 bases from V and 4 bases from J; bases unmatched to any gene: 1. This CDR3 region has 13 residues. CDR3 in DNA: TGCAGTGCTGGACTAGCGGGGGGTTACGAGCAGTACTTC. The encoded protein is CSAGLAGGYEQYF.